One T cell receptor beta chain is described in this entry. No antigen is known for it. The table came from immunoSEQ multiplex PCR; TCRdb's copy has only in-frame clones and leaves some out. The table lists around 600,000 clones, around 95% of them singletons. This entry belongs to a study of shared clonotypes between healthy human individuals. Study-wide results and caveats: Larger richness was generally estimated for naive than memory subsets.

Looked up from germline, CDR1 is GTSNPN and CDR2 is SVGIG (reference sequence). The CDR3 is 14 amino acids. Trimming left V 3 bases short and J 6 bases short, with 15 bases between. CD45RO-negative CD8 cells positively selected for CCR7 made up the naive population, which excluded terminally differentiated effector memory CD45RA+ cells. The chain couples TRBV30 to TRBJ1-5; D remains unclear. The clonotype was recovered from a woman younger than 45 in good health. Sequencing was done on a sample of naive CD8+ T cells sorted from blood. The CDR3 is CAWSQEVTTQPQHF. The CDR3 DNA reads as TGTGCCTGGAGCCAGGAAGTCACGACTCAGCCCCAGCATTTT.